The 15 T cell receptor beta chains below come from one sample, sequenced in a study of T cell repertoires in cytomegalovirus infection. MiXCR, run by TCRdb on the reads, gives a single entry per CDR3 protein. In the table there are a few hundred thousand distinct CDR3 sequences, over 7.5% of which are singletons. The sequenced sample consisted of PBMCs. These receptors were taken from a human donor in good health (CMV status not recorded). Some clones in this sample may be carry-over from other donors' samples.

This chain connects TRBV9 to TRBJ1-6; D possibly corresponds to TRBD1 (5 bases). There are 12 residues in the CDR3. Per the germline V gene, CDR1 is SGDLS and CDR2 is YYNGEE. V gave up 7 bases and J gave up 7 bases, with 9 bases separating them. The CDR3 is CASGTGNSPLHF. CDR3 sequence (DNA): TGTGCCAGCGGGACGGGAAATTCACCCCTCCACTTT. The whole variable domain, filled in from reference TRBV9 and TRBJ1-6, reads DSGVTQTPKHLITATGQRVTLRCSPRSGDLSVYWYQQSLDQGLQFLIQYYNGEERAKGNILERFSAQQFPDLHSELNLSSLELGDSALYFCASGTGNSPLHFGNGTRLTVT.

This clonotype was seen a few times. The CDR3 spells CASSLGTGNYDGYTF. Here the CDR3 DNA reads TGTGCCAGCAGCTTAGGGACAGGAAATTACGATGGCTACACCTTC. The rearrangement uses TRBV7-9 and TRBJ1-2; 7 bases fit TRBD1. The CDR3 totals 15 residues. Trimming removed 1 base from V and 6 bases from J; junction bases left unmatched: 8. Germline V gives CDR1 SEHNR, CDR2 FQNEAQ (reference sequence). The complete variable domain, with remaining parts taken from reference TRBV7-9 and TRBJ1-2, reads DTGVSQNPRHKITKRGQNVTFRCDPISEHNRLYWYRQTLGQGPEFLTYFQNEAQLEKSRLLSDRFSAERPKGSFSTLEIQRTEQGDSAMYLCASSLGTGNYDGYTFGSGTRLTVV.

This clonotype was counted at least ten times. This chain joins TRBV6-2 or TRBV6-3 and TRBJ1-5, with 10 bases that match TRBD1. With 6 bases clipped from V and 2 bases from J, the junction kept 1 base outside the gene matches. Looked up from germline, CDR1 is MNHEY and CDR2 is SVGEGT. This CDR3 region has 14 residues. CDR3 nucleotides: TGTGCCAGCAGCGGGACAGGGGGCAATCAGCCCCAGCATTTT. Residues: CASSGTGGNQPQHF.

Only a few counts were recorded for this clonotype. The CDR3 is CASSIRGQAADTQYF. The DNA for the CDR3 is TGTGCCAGTAGTATAAGGGGACAGGCGGCAGATACGCAGTATTTT. This chain uses TRBV19 with TRBJ2-3, with 8 bases that match TRBD1. Germline values: CDR1 LNHDA, CDR2 SQIVND (reference sequence). Trimming took 2 bases from V and 4 from J; bases not matched to a gene: 5. The CDR3 loop spans 15 amino acids.

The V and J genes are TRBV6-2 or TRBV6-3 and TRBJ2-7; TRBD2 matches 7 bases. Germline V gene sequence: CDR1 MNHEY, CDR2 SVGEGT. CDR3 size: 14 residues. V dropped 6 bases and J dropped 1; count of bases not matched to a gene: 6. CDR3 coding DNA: TGTGCCAGCAGCCGGACTAGTCCATCCTACGAGCAGTACTTC. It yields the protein CASSRTSPSYEQYF.

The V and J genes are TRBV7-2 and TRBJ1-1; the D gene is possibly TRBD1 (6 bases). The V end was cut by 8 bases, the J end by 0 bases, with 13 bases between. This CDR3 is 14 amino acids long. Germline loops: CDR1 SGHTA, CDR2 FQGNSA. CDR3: CASRHGTLNTEAFF. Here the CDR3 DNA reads TGTGCCAGCCGTCACGGGACATTGAACACTGAAGCTTTCTTT.

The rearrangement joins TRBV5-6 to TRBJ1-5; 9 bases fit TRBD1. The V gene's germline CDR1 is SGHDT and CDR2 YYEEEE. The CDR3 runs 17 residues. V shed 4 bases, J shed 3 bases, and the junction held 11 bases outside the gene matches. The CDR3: CASSRSYRDRVNQPQHF. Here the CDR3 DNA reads TGTGCCAGCAGCAGATCCTACCGGGACAGGGTCAATCAGCCCCAGCATTTT.

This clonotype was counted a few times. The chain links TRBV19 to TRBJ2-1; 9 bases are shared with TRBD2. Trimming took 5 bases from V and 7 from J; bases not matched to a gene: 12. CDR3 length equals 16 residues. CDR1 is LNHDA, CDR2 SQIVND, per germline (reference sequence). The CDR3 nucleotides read TGTGCCAGTAGTGAAGTGGGACTAGCTGTAGGGAATGAGCAGTTCTTC. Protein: CASSEVGLAVGNEQFF.

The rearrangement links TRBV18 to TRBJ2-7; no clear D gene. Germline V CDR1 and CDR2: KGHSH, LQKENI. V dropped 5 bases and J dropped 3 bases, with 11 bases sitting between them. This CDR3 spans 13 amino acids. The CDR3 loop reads CASSFPGVYEQYF. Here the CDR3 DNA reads TGTGCCAGCTCATTTCCTGGGGTCTACGAGCAGTACTTC.

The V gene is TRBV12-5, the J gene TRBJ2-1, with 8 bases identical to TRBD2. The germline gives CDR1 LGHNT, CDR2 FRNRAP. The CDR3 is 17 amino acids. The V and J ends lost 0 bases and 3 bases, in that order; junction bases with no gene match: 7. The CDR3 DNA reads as TGTGCTAGTGGTTTGGTACTGACGGGAGGGGGCTACAATGAGCAGTTCTTC. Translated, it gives CASGLVLTGGGYNEQFF.

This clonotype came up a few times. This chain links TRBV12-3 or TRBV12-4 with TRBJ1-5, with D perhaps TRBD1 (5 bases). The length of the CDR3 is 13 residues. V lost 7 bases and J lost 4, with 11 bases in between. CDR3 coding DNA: TGTGCCAGCAAGGTGGGGCAGAATCAGCCCCAGCATTTT. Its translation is CASKVGQNQPQHF.

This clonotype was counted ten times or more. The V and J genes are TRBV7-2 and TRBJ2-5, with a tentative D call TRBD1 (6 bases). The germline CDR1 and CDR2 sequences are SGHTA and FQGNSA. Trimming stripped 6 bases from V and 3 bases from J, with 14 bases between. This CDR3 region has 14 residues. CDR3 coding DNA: TGTGCCAGCAGTTGGGGGCGAGCTAAAGAGACCCAGTACTTC. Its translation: CASSWGRAKETQYF.

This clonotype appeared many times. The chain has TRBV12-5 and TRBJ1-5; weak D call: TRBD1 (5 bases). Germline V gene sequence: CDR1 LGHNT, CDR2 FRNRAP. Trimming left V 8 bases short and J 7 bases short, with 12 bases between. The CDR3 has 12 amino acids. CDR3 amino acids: CASRIGAQPQHF. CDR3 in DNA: TGTGCTAGTAGGATAGGGGCACAGCCCCAGCATTTT.

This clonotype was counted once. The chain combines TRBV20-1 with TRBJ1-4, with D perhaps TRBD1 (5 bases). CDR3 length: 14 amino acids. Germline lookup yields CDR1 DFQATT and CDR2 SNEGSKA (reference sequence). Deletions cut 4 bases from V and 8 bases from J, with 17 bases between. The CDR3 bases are TGCAGTGCTACCTCAGGGAGGATATCAGAAAAACTGTTTTTT. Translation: CSATSGRISEKLFF.

The CDR3 DNA is TGTGCCAGCAGCGTAGTTGAGCGGCCCTACCCTGAGCAGTTCTTC. Translated, it gives CASSVVERPYPEQFF. The chain combines TRBV9 with TRBJ2-1; maybe TRBD2 (5 bases). V was pared by 0 bases and J by 9 bases, with 16 bases between. The CDR3 runs 15 residues. Germline CDR1 SGDLS, CDR2 YYNGEE.